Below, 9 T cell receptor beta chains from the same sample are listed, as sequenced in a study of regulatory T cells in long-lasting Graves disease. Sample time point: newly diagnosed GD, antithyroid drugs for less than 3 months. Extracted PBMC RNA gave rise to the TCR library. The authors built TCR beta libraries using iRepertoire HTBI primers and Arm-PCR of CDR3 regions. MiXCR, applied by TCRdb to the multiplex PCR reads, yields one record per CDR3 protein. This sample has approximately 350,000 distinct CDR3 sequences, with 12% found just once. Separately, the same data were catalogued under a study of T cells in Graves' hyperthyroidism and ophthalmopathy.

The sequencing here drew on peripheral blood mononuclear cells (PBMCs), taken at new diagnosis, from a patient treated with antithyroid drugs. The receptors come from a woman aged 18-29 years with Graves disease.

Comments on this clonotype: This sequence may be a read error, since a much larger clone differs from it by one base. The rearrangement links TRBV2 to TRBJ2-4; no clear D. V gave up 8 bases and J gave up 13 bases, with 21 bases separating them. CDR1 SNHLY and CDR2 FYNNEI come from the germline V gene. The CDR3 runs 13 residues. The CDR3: CASRAPNHNEQYF. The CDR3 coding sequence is TGTGCCAGCCGAGCCCCTAATCACAATGAGCAGTACTTC.

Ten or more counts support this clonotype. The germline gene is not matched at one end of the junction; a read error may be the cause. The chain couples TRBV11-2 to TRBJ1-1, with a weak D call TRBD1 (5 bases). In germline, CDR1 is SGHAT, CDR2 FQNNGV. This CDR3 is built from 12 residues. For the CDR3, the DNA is TGCGCCAGCAGACGAGGGGACACTGAAGCTTTCTTT. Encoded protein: CASRRGDTEAFF.

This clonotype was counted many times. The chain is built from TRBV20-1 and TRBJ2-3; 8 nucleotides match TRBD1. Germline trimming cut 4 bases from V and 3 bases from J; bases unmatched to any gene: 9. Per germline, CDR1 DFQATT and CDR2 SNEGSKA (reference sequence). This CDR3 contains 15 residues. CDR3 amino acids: CSAKRQGASTDTQYF. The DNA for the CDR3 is TGCAGTGCTAAGAGGCAGGGGGCGAGTACAGATACGCAGTATTTT.

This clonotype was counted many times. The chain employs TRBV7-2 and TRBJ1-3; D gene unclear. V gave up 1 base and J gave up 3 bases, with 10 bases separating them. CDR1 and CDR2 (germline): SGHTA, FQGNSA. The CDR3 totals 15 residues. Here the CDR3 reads CASSLGYADGNTIYF. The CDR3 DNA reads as TGTGCCAGCAGCTTAGGCTACGCAGATGGAAACACCATATATTTT.

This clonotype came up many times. CDR3 nucleotide sequence: TGTGCTTCTTTCGCGGCCCCTACAGATACGCAGTATTTT. Translation: CASFAAPTDTQYF. The chain couples TRBV28 to TRBJ2-3; D uncertain. The CDR3 contains 13 residues. CDR1 and CDR2 from the germline V gene are MDHEN and SYDVKM. Combining the CDR3 with reference TRBV28 and TRBJ2-3 gives the whole variable domain DVKVTQSSRYLVKRTGEKVFLECVQDMDHENMFWYRQDPGLGLRLIYFSYDVKMKEKGDIPEGYSVSREKKERFSLILESASTNQTSMYLCASFAAPTDTQYFGPGTRLTVL.

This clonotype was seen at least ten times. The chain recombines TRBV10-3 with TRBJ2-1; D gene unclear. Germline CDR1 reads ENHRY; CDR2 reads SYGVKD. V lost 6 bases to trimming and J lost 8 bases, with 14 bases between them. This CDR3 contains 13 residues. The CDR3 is CAISPMAVDEQFF. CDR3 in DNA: TGTGCCATCAGCCCCATGGCAGTCGATGAGCAGTTCTTC.

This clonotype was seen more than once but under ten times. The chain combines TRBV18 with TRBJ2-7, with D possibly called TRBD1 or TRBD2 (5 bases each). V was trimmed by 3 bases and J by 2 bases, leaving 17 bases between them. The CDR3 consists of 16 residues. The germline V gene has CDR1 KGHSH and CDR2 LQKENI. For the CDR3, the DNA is TGTGCCAGCTCACCTGCCGGGACGGAGGAGCCCTACGAGCAGTACGTC. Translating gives CASSPAGTEEPYEQYV.

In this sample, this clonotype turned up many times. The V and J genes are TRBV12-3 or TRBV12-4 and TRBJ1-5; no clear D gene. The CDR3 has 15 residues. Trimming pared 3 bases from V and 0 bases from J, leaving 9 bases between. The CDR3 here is CASSFGDYSNQPQHF. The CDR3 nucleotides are TGTGCCAGCAGTTTCGGGGATTATAGCAATCAGCCCCAGCATTTT.

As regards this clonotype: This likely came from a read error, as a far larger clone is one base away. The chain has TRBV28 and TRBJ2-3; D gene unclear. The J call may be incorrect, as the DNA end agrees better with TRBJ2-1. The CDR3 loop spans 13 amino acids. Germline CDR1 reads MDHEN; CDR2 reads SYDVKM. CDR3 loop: CASSLYSYNGQFF. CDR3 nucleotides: TGTGCCAGCAGCCTATACTCCTACAATGGGCAGTTCTTC.